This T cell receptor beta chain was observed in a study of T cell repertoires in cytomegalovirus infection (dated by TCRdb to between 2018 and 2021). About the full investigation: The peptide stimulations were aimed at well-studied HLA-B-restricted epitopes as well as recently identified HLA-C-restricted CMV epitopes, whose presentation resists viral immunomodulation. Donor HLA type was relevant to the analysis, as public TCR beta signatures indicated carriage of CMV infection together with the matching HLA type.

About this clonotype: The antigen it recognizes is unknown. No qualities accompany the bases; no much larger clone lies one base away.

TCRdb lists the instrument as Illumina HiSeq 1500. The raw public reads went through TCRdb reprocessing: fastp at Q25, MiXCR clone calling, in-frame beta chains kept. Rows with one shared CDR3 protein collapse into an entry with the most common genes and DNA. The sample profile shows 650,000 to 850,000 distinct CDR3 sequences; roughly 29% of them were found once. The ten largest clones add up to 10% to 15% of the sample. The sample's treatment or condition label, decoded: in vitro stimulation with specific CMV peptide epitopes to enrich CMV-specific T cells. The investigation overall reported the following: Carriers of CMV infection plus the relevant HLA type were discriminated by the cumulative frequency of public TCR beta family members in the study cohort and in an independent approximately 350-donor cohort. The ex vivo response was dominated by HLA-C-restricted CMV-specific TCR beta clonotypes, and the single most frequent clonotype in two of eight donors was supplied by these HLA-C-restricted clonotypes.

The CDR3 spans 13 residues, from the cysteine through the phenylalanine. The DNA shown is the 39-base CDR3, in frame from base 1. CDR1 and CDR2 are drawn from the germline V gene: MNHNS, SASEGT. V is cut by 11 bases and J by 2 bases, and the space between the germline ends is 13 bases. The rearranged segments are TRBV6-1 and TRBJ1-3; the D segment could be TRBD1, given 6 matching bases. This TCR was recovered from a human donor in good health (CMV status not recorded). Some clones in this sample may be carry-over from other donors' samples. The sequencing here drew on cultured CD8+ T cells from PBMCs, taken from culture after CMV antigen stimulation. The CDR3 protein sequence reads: CASAKGAGNTIYF. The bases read TGTGCCTCAGCAAAGGGGGCTGGAAACACCATATATTTT.